The 26 T cell receptor beta chains below all came from one sample that was sequenced in a study of technical replicates of blood from a few donors. TCRdb keeps only in-frame clones here, not all; method: immunoSEQ multiplex PCR. The table includes 65,000 to 85,000 clones, 85% to 95% detected once. The material sequenced was T cells isolated from PBMCs. All receptors derive from a human donor in good health.

J is TRBJ2-7 and V is TRBV7-9, with TRBD1 matching 7 bases. The CDR3 consists of 14 residues. CDR1 is SEHNR, CDR2 FQNEAQ, per germline (reference sequence). The V segment lost 5 bases and the J segment 1 base; nucleotides outside the gene matches: 5. The CDR3 region is CASSLQGNSYEQYF. CDR3 nucleotide sequence: TGTGCCAGCAGCCTACAGGGGAATTCCTACGAGCAGTACTTC.

In its sample, this clone was seen once. This chain connects TRBV25-1 to TRBJ2-1; TRBD1 aligns across 7 bases. The V gene end was trimmed by 7 bases and the J gene end by 12 bases; junction bases not matched to a gene: 6. The CDR3 runs to 11 residues. Germline V gives CDR1 MGHDK, CDR2 SYGVNS. CDR3 in amino acids: CASTNNRGQFF. Here the CDR3 DNA reads TGTGCCAGCACCAATAACAGGGGGCAGTTCTTC.

The V gene is TRBV30, the J gene TRBJ1-1; D gene uncertain. The germline CDR1 and CDR2 sequences are GTSNPN and SVGIG (reference sequence). The CDR3 is made up of 13 amino acids. V dropped 2 bases and J dropped 0 bases, with 7 bases sitting between them. CDR3 loop: CAWSRSLNTEAFF. The CDR3 region has the DNA TGTGCCTGGAGTAGGAGCTTGAACACTGAAGCTTTCTTT. The entire variable domain, with the rest obtained from reference TRBV30 and TRBJ1-1, is as follows: SQTIHQWPATLVQPVGSPLSLECTVEGTSNPNLYWYRQAAGRGLQLLFYSVGIGQISSEVPQNLSASRPQDRQFILSSKKLLLSDSGFYLCAWSRSLNTEAFFGQGTRLTVV.

CDR3 bases: TGTGCCAGCAGCATCCATCCGACTGGATCCTCTGGAAACACCATATATTTT. Amino acid sequence: CASSIHPTGSSGNTIYF. The V gene is TRBV7-8, the J gene TRBJ1-3; no firm D call. The CDR3 sequence is 17 residues long. V shed 5 bases and J shed 0 bases, with 17 bases lying between them. Germline V gene sequence: CDR1 SGHVS, CDR2 FQNEAQ.

The J gene is TRBJ2-7, the V gene TRBV7-9; the D is unclear. There are 13 residues in the CDR3. CDR1 is SEHNR, CDR2 FQNEAQ, per germline (reference sequence). V was shortened by 4 bases and J by 3 bases, with 10 bases between the two germline ends. The CDR3 protein is CASSSAEVYEQYF. The CDR3 coding sequence is TGTGCCAGCAGCTCTGCAGAAGTCTACGAGCAGTACTTC. The complete variable domain, with remaining parts taken from reference TRBV7-9 and TRBJ2-7, reads DTGVSQNPRHKITKRGQNVTFRCDPISEHNRLYWYRQTLGQGPEFLTYFQNEAQLEKSRLLSDRFSAERPKGSFSTLEIQRTEQGDSAMYLCASSSAEVYEQYFGPGTRLTVT.

This clone was counted a few times. The chain recombines TRBV13 with TRBJ2-3; the D gene is possibly TRBD2 (5 bases). The CDR3 runs 13 residues. Trimming cost V 5 bases and J 4 bases, with 10 bases left between them. CDR1 PRHDT and CDR2 FYEKMQ come from the germline V gene (reference sequence). CDR3 in amino acids: CASSKAVADTQYF. DNA for the CDR3: TGTGCCAGCAGCAAAGCGGTAGCAGATACGCAGTATTTT.

This chain connects TRBV18 to TRBJ2-1; 7 nucleotides align to TRBD2. The germline V gene encodes CDR1 KGHSH and CDR2 LQKENI. This CDR3 spans 15 amino acids. J gave up 3 bases and V 3 bases, and 5 bases lay outside the gene matches. The CDR3 loop is CASSPTSAHYNEQFF. CDR3 nucleotides: TGTGCCAGCTCACCCACTAGCGCCCACTACAATGAGCAGTTCTTC.

The rearrangement links TRBV5-1 to TRBJ2-6, with D perhaps TRBD2 (6 bases). Between the trimmed V and J ends, which lost 5 bases and 1 base, there was a span of 10 bases. This CDR3 has 15 amino acids. In germline, CDR1 is SGHRS, CDR2 YFSETQ. The CDR3 sequence is CASSRLVSGANVLTF. The DNA for the CDR3 is TGCGCCAGCAGTAGACTAGTTTCTGGGGCCAACGTCCTGACTTTC.

This clone is a singleton in its sample. CDR3 sequence: CASSFGLAGLDTQYF. In nucleotides, the CDR3 is TGTGCCAGCAGCTTTGGTCTAGCGGGATTAGATACGCAGTATTTT. The J gene is TRBJ2-3, the V gene TRBV7-9; 9 bases align to TRBD2. V was clipped by 3 bases and J by 5 bases; unmatched bases: 6. This CDR3 has 15 amino acids. Germline CDR1 reads SEHNR; CDR2 reads FQNEAQ (reference sequence).

The J gene is TRBJ2-2, the V gene TRBV30; TRBD1 aligns across 9 bases. The V segment lost 5 bases and the J segment 1 base; nucleotides outside the gene matches: 2. CDR3 length equals 14 residues. The germline V gene has CDR1 GTSNPN and CDR2 SVGIG (reference sequence). The CDR3 DNA reads TGTGCCTGGCCGGGACAGGGGAACACCGGGGAGCTGTTTTTT. Translation gives CAWPGQGNTGELFF.

This clone has just one count. The chain employs TRBV4-2 and TRBJ2-5, with 8 bases that match TRBD2. The CDR3 is 18 residues long. Germline assignment: CDR1 LGHNA and CDR2 YNFKEQ. With 0 bases clipped from V and 1 base from J, the junction kept 10 bases outside the gene matches. CDR3: CASSQDLGSGGLQETQYF. The CDR3 DNA sequence: TGTGCCAGCAGCCAAGATCTAGGCAGCGGGGGCCTCCAAGAGACCCAGTACTTC.

The CDR3 region has the DNA TGTGCCAGTAGTATTCCCGGGGTTGCTTTTGAGCAGTTCTTC. Protein product: CASSIPGVAFEQFF. The gene calls are TRBV19 and TRBJ2-1, with D tentatively TRBD2 (5 bases). Germline-derived CDR1 and CDR2 are LNHDA and SQIVND (reference sequence). Trimming removed 3 bases at V and 9 bases at J, with 15 bases between. The CDR3 is 14 amino acids.

The chain's CDR3 is CASSRPAGGHRAEGYTF. CDR3 DNA sequence: TGTGCCAGCAGCCGACCCGCGGGGGGACACAGGGCGGAGGGCTACACCTTC. V usage is TRBV7-3 and J usage is TRBJ1-2; possible D gene TRBD1, 6 bases. V lost 5 bases, J lost 8 bases, and 27 bases lay in between. This CDR3 is 17 amino acids long. The germline gives CDR1 SGHTA, CDR2 FQGTGA.

The chain combines TRBV21-1 with TRBJ2-4; the table gives TRBD1 as D, unverified against the DNA. TRBV21-1 is a pseudogene segment. The CDR3 contains 15 residues. In nucleotides, the CDR3 is TGTGCCAGCAGCAAAGGGGGACAGGGACAAAACATTCAGTACTTC. Its protein is CASSKGGQGQNIQYF.

The chain employs TRBV19 and TRBJ1-2, with 10 bases matching TRBD1. Germline V gives CDR1 LNHDA, CDR2 SQIVND (reference sequence). The CDR3 sequence is 14 residues long. V was pared by 1 base and J by 6 bases, with 2 bases of the junction left unmatched. The CDR3 DNA reads as TGTGCCAGTAGTATAGGACAGGGGGCGCATGGCTACACCTTC. Translation: CASSIGQGAHGYTF. The full variable domain, completed using reference TRBV19 and TRBJ1-2, is DGGITQSPKYLFRKEGQNVTLSCEQNLNHDAMYWYRQDPGQGLRLIYYSQIVNDFQKGDIAEGYSVSREKKESFPLTVTSAQKNPTAFYLCASSIGQGAHGYTFGSGTRLTVV.

The V gene is TRBV4-3, the J gene TRBJ2-7; 7 bases fit TRBD1. The CDR3 runs 15 residues. CDR1 and CDR2 from the germline V gene are LGHNA and YSLEER. V was pared by 0 bases and J by 7 bases, with 9 bases of the junction left unmatched. In nucleotides, the CDR3 is TGCGCCAGCAGCCAAGATCCAGGGGGATGGAGGGAGCAGTACTTC. It translates to CASSQDPGGWREQYF.

About this clone itself: One end of the junction fails to match germline, which may point to a read error. V is TRBV11-3 and J is TRBJ2-3; D is ambiguous. Germline V gives CDR1 SGHNT, CDR2 YENEEA. This CDR3 contains 13 residues. CDR3 nucleotide sequence: TGTGCCAGCAGCGTGGCCGCCACAAATACGCAGTATTTT. Its protein product is CASSVAATNTQYF. Full variable domain (remainder filled in from reference TRBV11-3 and TRBJ2-3): EAGVVQSPRYKIIEKKQPVAFWCNPISGHNTLYWYLQNLGQGPELLIRYENEEAVDDSQLPKDRFSAERLKGVDSTLKIQPAELGDSAVYLCASSVAATNTQYFGPGTRLTVL.

The CDR3 loop reads CASSLDGGGQPQHF. CDR3 bases: TGCGCCAGCAGCTTGGATGGGGGCGGACAGCCCCAGCATTTT. This chain joins TRBV5-1 and TRBJ1-5; possible D gene TRBD1, 6 bases. Trimming stripped 0 bases from V and 7 bases from J, with 11 bases between. This CDR3 spans 14 amino acids. The germline V gene has CDR1 SGHRS and CDR2 YFSETQ.

The J gene is TRBJ1-1, the V gene TRBV18, with 7 bases aligning to TRBD1. Germline V CDR1 and CDR2: KGHSH, LQKENI. The ends lost 2 bases at V and 5 bases at J; junction bases unmatched: 5. This CDR3 spans 14 amino acids. In DNA form, the CDR3 reads TGTGCCAGCTCACCAGCTGCACAGGGGACTGAAGCTTTCTTT. It is translated as CASSPAAQGTEAFF.

The sample holds one count of this clone. The chain has TRBV28 and TRBJ1-4; D uncertain. The V end lost 8 bases, the J end lost 8 bases, and 18 bases lay between the germline ends. The germline CDR1 and CDR2 sequences are MDHEN and SYDVKM. CDR3 length equals 14 residues. The CDR3 bases are TGTGCCAGCGGATTGGAGGGTTCGGGCGAAAAACTGTTTTTT. It specifies CASGLEGSGEKLFF. Looking up the rest from reference TRBV28 and TRBJ1-4 gives the full variable domain: DVKVTQSSRYLVKRTGEKVFLECVQDMDHENMFWYRQDPGLGLRLIYFSYDVKMKEKGDIPEGYSVSREKKERFSLILESASTNQTSMYLCASGLEGSGEKLFFGSGTQLSVL.

Turning to this clone: This CDR3 is also generated by other DNA sequences in the sample. DNA of the CDR3: TGCAGCGTTGAAGGACAGGGGTATACAGATACGCAGTATTTT. Amino acid sequence: CSVEGQGYTDTQYF. The chain uses TRBV29-1 and TRBJ2-3, with 8 bases lining up with TRBD1. Unmatched junction bases numbered 3, after V lost 1 base and J lost 3 bases. This CDR3 is 14 amino acids long. Germline CDR1 and CDR2: SQVTM and ANQGSEA.

The chain carries TRBV28 and TRBJ1-1, with 7 bases fitting TRBD1. CDR3 length: 15 residues. Trimming removed 4 bases from V and 0 bases from J; junction bases left unmatched: 5. CDR1 and CDR2 (germline): MDHEN, SYDVKM. As DNA, the CDR3 is TGTGCCAGCAGTTCCGGCGACAGGGTGAACACTGAAGCTTTCTTT. Its protein product is CASSSGDRVNTEAFF. The full variable domain, completed using reference TRBV28 and TRBJ1-1, is DVKVTQSSRYLVKRTGEKVFLECVQDMDHENMFWYRQDPGLGLRLIYFSYDVKMKEKGDIPEGYSVSREKKERFSLILESASTNQTSMYLCASSSGDRVNTEAFFGQGTRLTVV.

The chain recombines TRBV30 with TRBJ1-1; D unclear. V was clipped by 3 bases and J by 0 bases, with 8 bases between them. The CDR3 runs to 13 residues. Germline assignment: CDR1 GTSNPN and CDR2 SVGIG (reference sequence). The CDR3 here is CAWRSGLNTEAFF. CDR3 coding DNA: TGTGCCTGGAGATCGGGTTTGAACACTGAAGCTTTCTTT.

This chain joins TRBV29-1 and TRBJ1-4; TRBD1 matches 8 bases. The CDR3 runs to 14 residues. Per germline, CDR1 SQVTM and CDR2 ANQGSEA. V was clipped by 4 bases and J by 6 bases; unmatched bases: 7. CDR3: CSVGVTGGDEKLFF. The CDR3 DNA reads TGCAGCGTTGGAGTTACAGGGGGGGATGAAAAACTGTTTTTT.

CDR3 nucleotide sequence: TGTGCCATCAGTGATGGGCGGGAGGATCGAAACATTCAGTACTTC. As protein: CAISDGREDRNIQYF. The V gene is TRBV10-3, the J gene TRBJ2-4; 8 positions agree with TRBD2. The J segment lost 6 bases and the V segment lost 3 bases, leaving 7 bases of the junction unmatched. The germline V gene has CDR1 ENHRY and CDR2 SYGVKD. The CDR3 consists of 15 residues.

The chain couples TRBV27 to TRBJ1-4, with D unresolved. Trimming cost V 0 bases and J 7 bases, with 21 bases left between them. The CDR3 consists of 18 residues. Looked up from germline, CDR1 is MNHEY and CDR2 is SMNVEV (reference sequence). The chain's CDR3 is CASSLSGQMPGMGEKLFF. CDR3 bases: TGTGCCAGCAGTTTATCTGGCCAAATGCCCGGGATGGGTGAAAAACTGTTTTTT.